The rows below give T cell receptor beta chains drawn from one sample of a study of T cells in Graves' hyperthyroidism and ophthalmopathy. Via MiXCR, TCRdb re-called the multiplex PCR reads, giving one row per CDR3 protein. The table has around 500,000 distinct CDR3 sequences, around 15% seen once. The specimen sequenced was blood. These receptors all come from a young woman with Graves' hyperthyroidism. The CDR3 runs from the conserved cysteine through the conserved F or W.

j_call: TRBJ2-3; v_call: TRBV12-3/TRBV12-4; cdr3_aa: CASSLPRASGGGTDTQYF
j_call: TRBJ1-5; v_call: TRBV19; cdr3_aa: CASILGHHSNQPQHF
j_call: TRBJ2-3; v_call: TRBV12-3/TRBV12-4; cdr3_aa: CASSHLAGAVDTQYF
j_call: TRBJ2-4; v_call: TRBV13; cdr3_aa: CASSPGTDKNIQYF
j_call: TRBJ2-1; v_call: TRBV6-5; cdr3_aa: CASSYSGRYNEQFF
j_call: TRBJ2-1; v_call: TRBV27; cdr3_aa: CASSFRGPYNEQFF
j_call: TRBJ2-5; v_call: TRBV15; cdr3_aa: CATSEPSWYQETQYF
j_call: TRBJ1-4; v_call: TRBV24-1; cdr3_aa: CATSDPRQANEKLFF
j_call: TRBJ2-2; v_call: TRBV18; cdr3_aa: CASSHTDRAGELFF
j_call: TRBJ1-1; v_call: TRBV5-5; cdr3_aa: CASSLGGGRRLNTEAFF
j_call: TRBJ2-7; v_call: TRBV19; cdr3_aa: CASSIRRLLAGSSYEQYF
j_call: TRBJ2-3; v_call: TRBV20-1; cdr3_aa: CSARDMRGRADTQYF
j_call: TRBJ1-5; v_call: TRBV20-1; cdr3_aa: CSARDKGLYQPQHF
j_call: TRBJ2-1; v_call: TRBV24-1; cdr3_aa: CATSDSGRVYEQFF
j_call: TRBJ2-4; v_call: TRBV13; cdr3_aa: CASSLGGQGQTKNIQYF
j_call: TRBJ1-1; v_call: TRBV29-1; cdr3_aa: CSVGPGVVTEAFF
j_call: TRBJ2-1; v_call: TRBV6-1; cdr3_aa: CASSGGASSYNEQFF
j_call: TRBJ2-5; v_call: TRBV25-1; cdr3_aa: CASRGGGAIGHETQYF
j_call: TRBJ1-1; v_call: TRBV5-5; cdr3_aa: CASSLNWNTEAFF
j_call: TRBJ2-5; v_call: TRBV5-1; cdr3_aa: CASSLADGGETQYF
j_call: TRBJ2-3; v_call: TRBV11-1; cdr3_aa: CATWTTDTQYF
j_call: TRBJ2-1; v_call: TRBV10-3; cdr3_aa: CAIKRGLAVNEQFF
j_call: TRBJ1-2; v_call: TRBV29-1; cdr3_aa: CSGPGTGTYGYTF
j_call: TRBJ1-2; v_call: TRBV9; cdr3_aa: CASSVDGGDYGYTF
j_call: TRBJ2-2; v_call: TRBV5-1; cdr3_aa: CAGRGDANTGELFF
j_call: TRBJ2-5; v_call: TRBV5-1; cdr3_aa: CASSLALAGPTATQYF
j_call: TRBJ1-6; v_call: TRBV20-1; cdr3_aa: CSARWDPNSPLHF
j_call: TRBJ1-4; v_call: TRBV5-1; cdr3_aa: CASSTGQGATNEKLFF
j_call: TRBJ2-5; v_call: TRBV5-1; cdr3_aa: CASSFSGQETQYF
j_call: TRBJ2-5; v_call: TRBV6-1; cdr3_aa: CASSEVNGEETQYF
j_call: TRBJ1-5; v_call: TRBV12-3/TRBV12-4; cdr3_aa: CASSFAGGVQPQHF
j_call: TRBJ2-1; v_call: TRBV30; cdr3_aa: CAWSRGATYNEQFF
j_call: TRBJ1-6; v_call: TRBV2; cdr3_aa: CASTPGPLHF
j_call: TRBJ2-1; v_call: TRBV10-3; cdr3_aa: CAAERGLAGYNEQFF
j_call: TRBJ2-2; v_call: TRBV6-1; cdr3_aa: CASSLGWNGELFF
j_call: TRBJ2-5; v_call: TRBV12-3/TRBV12-4; cdr3_aa: CASSRTDQETQYF
j_call: TRBJ2-5; v_call: TRBV20-1; cdr3_aa: CSASSRNGRGGETQYF
j_call: TRBJ1-2; v_call: TRBV5-6; cdr3_aa: CASSPGTGGIYGYTF
j_call: TRBJ2-7; v_call: TRBV27; cdr3_aa: CASTTHSSGSSYEQYF
j_call: TRBJ2-7; v_call: TRBV18; cdr3_aa: CASSLQGPSTYEQYF
j_call: TRBJ2-1; v_call: TRBV20-1; cdr3_aa: CSASLAGIWNEQFF
j_call: TRBJ2-3; v_call: TRBV19; cdr3_aa: CASSVPRRGEKDTQYF
j_call: TRBJ2-1; v_call: TRBV30; cdr3_aa: CAWRLTSGLPSNEQFF
j_call: TRBJ1-2; v_call: TRBV6-1; cdr3_aa: CASSLEGLGYTF
j_call: TRBJ2-4; v_call: TRBV5-1; cdr3_aa: CASSPTVAKNIQYF
j_call: TRBJ2-2; v_call: TRBV2; cdr3_aa: CASSAGLAGTGELFF
j_call: TRBJ1-1; v_call: TRBV6-1; cdr3_aa: CATRSGRTGDDRVTEAFF
j_call: TRBJ2-1; v_call: TRBV11-3; cdr3_aa: CASSLVGVGRNEQFF
j_call: TRBJ1-1; v_call: TRBV5-1; cdr3_aa: CASSRGRATEAFF
j_call: TRBJ2-1; v_call: TRBV7-8; cdr3_aa: CASSPYGPIKEQFF
j_call: TRBJ2-7; v_call: TRBV4-1; cdr3_aa: CASSQGPGGTFVYEQYF
j_call: TRBJ1-2; v_call: TRBV6-2/TRBV6-3; cdr3_aa: CASSSPGPLGYGYTF
j_call: TRBJ2-2; v_call: TRBV7-2; cdr3_aa: CASSMTENTGELFF
j_call: TRBJ2-7; v_call: TRBV30; cdr3_aa: CAWSVALDYEQYF
j_call: TRBJ1-5; v_call: TRBV27; cdr3_aa: CASTPEATGRNQPQHF